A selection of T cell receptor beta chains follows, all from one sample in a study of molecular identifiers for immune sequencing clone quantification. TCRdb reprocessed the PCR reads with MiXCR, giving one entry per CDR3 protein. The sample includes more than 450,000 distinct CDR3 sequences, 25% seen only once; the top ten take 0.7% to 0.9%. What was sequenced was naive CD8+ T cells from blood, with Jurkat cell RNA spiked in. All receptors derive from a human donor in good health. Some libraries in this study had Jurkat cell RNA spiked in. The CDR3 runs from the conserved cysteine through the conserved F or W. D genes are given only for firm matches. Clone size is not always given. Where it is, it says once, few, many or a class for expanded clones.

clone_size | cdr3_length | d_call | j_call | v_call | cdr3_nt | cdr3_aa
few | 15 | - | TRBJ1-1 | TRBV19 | TGTGCCAGTAGTCCGGGAACAGGGATGAACACTGAAGCTTTCTTT | CASSPGTGMNTEAFF
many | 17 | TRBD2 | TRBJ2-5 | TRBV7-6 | TGTGCCAGCAGCTTAGAGCCCAGCGGGGCGTACCAAGAGACCCAGTACTTC | CASSLEPSGAYQETQYF
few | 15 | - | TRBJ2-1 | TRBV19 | TGTGCCAGTAGTGGCGGGACCGATACAACCAATGAGCAGTTCTTC | CASSGGTDTTNEQFF
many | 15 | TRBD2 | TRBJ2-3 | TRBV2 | TGTGCCAGCAGTTTTAGCGGGGGGGCCGGAGATACGCAGTATTTT | CASSFSGGAGDTQYF
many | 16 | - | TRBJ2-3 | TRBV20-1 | TGCAGTGCTAGAGTTCTCACTAACCAAGTCCCAGATACGCAGTATTTT | CSARVLTNQVPDTQYF
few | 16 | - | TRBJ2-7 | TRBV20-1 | TGCAGTGCTAGCTCCGGATTTCAGGCCCCCTCCTACGAGCAGTACTTC | CSASSGFQAPSYEQYF
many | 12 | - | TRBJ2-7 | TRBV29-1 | TGCAGCGTTCCCGGGGGCGGTTACGAGCAGTACTTC | CSVPGGGYEQYF
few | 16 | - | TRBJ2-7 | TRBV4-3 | TGCGCCAGCAGCCAAGATAAGGGCCCGGGGGCCTACGAGCAGTACTTC | CASSQDKGPGAYEQYF
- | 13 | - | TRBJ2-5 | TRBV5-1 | TGCGCCAGCAGCGACACTTTGGAAGAGACCCAGTACTTC | CASSDTLEETQYF
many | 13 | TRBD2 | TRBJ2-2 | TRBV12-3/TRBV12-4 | TGTGCCAGCAGTCCCCAGGGACTAAGGAATCTGTTTTTT | CASSPQGLRNLFF
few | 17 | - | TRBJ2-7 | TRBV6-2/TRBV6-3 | TGTGCCAGCAGTTTCGGTGGTCCAGGGGAGACTCCCTACGAGCAGTACTTC | CASSFGGPGETPYEQYF
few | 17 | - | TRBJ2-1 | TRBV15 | TGTGCCACCAGCGGGGGATTAACAGGGTCTTCCTACAATGAGCAGTTCTTC | CATSGGLTGSSYNEQFF
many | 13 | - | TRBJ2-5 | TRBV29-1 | TGCAGCGTTGAAGGTAACGCGGAAGAGACCCAGTACTTC | CSVEGNAEETQYF
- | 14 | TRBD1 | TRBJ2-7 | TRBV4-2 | TGTGCCAGCAGCGCGGGGACAGGAGCCTACGAGAAGTACTTC | CASSAGTGAYEKYF
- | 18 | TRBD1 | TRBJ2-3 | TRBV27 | TGTGCCAGCAGTTTATCGCGGGCCGGAACAGGGGCCACAGATACGCAGTATTTT | CASSLSRAGTGATDTQYF
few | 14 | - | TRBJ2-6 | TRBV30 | TGTGCCTGGAGTGCAGGGAGTGGGGCCAACGTCCTGACTTTC | CAWSAGSGANVLTF
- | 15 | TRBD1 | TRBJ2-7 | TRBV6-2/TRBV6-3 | TGTGCCAGCAGTTACTCGACAGGGATGTCCTACGAGCAGTACTTC | CASSYSTGMSYEQYF
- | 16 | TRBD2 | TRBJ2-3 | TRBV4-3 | TGCGCCAGCAGCCAAGTTGCGGCGGGAGTGGAAGATACGCAGTATTTT | CASSQVAAGVEDTQYF
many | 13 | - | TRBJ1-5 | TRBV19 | TGTGCCAGTAGTATAGGCGGTAATCAGCCCCAGCATTTT | CASSIGGNQPQHF
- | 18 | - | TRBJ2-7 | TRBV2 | TGTGCCAGCAGTGTTGCTAGGTTCGCTACAGTTGGAACCTACGAGCAGTACTTC | CASSVARFATVGTYEQYF
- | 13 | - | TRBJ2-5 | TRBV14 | TGTGCCAGCAGCCAACGGTACCAAGAGACCCAGTACTTC | CASSQRYQETQYF
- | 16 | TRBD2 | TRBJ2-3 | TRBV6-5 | TGTGCCAGCAGTAAGCTAGCGGGGGCCAGCACAGATACGCAGTATTTT | CASSKLAGASTDTQYF
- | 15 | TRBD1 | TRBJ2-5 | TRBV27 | TGTGCCAGCAGTATTCTCGGGACAGAACAAGAGACCCAGTACTTC | CASSILGTEQETQYF
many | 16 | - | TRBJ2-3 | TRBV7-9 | TGTGCCAGCAGCTTTGACAGGACCACTAGCACAGATACGCAGTATTTT | CASSFDRTTSTDTQYF
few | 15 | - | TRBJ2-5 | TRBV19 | TGTGCCAGTACCGCAGCAGGGATGAGCCAAGAGACCCAGTACTTC | CASTAAGMSQETQYF
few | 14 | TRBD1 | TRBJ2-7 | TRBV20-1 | TGCAGTGCTAAACCGGGACAGGGGGAGAGGGAGCAGTACTTC | CSAKPGQGEREQYF
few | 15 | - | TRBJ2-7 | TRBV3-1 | TGTGCCAGCAGCCGCCAGGATCAGGGGTTCTGCGAGCAGTACTTC | CASSRQDQGFCEQYF
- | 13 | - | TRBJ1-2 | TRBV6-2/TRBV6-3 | TGTGCCAACAGTTACCCCACAGGATATGGCTACACCTTC | CANSYPTGYGYTF
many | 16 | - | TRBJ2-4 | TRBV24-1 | TGTGCCACCACCCAGGACGGACGTTTAGCCAAAAACATTCAGTACTTC | CATTQDGRLAKNIQYF
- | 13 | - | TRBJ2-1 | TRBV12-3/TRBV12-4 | TGTGCCAGCAGTTTAAGGTCTGGCAATGAACAGATCTTC | CASSLRSGNEQIF
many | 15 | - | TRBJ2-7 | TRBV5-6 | TGTGCCAGCAGCTTCCCAGGCCCTACTCTCTACGAGCAGTACTTC | CASSFPGPTLYEQYF
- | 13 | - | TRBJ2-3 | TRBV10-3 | TGTGCCATCGCGGGTTACGGGGCAGATACGCAGTATTTT | CAIAGYGADTQYF
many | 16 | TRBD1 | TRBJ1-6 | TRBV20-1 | TGCAGTGCTAGAGCCGAGGACAGGGGGCTACCTAGGGCCCTCCACTTT | CSARAEDRGLPRALHF
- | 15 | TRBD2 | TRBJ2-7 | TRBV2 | TGTGCCAGCAGACCAACTAGCGGGGGAAACTACGAGCAGTACTTC | CASRPTSGGNYEQYF
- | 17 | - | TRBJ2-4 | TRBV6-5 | TGTGCCAGCAGTTACTCGAGCCGGGGCGGTCCCACAAACATTCAATACTTC | CASSYSSRGGPTNIQYF
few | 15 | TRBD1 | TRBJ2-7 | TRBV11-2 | TGTGCCAGCAGCTTAGCGGGAAGGGGGCTGGACGAGCAGTACTTC | CASSLAGRGLDEQYF
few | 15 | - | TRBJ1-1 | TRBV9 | TGTGCCAGCAGCGTTTACCAGTACGGTGACACTGAAGCTTTCTTT | CASSVYQYGDTEAFF
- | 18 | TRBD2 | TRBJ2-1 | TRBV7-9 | TGTGCCAGCAGCCTAACCCGGACTAGCGGGGTTTCCTACAATGAGCAGTTCTTC | CASSLTRTSGVSYNEQFF
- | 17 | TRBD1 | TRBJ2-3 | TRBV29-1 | TGCAGCGTCCGGGGTAAGGTGGGACAGAAGAGCACAGATACGCAGTATTTT | CSVRGKVGQKSTDTQYF
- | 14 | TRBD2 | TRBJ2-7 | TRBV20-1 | TGCAGTGAGGATCCTTCCTGGGGGGGCTACGAGCAGTACTTC | CSEDPSWGGYEQYF
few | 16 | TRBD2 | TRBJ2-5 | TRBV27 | TGTGCCAGCAGTTTAGGACTAGCGGGTTACCAAGAGACCCAGTACTTC | CASSLGLAGYQETQYF